These 30 T cell receptor beta chains came from one sample sequenced in a study of blood T cell repertoires in COVID-19. Clones were read by immunoSEQ multiplex PCR, and TCRdb kept only the in-frame ones, dropping some. Of 190,000 or so clones listed, around four fifths are singletons. Sequenced input: peripheral blood. The receptors derive from a man aged 55-75 years with COVID-19, enrolled during active disease.

This chain joins TRBV4-2 and TRBJ1-1; the match to TRBD1 covers 9 bases. Germline-derived CDR1 and CDR2 are LGHNA and YNFKEQ. J was trimmed by 4 bases and V by 0 bases; bases with no gene match: 6. This CDR3 has 16 amino acids. DNA for the CDR3: TGTGCCAGCAGCCAAGATACAGGGGGCGCGGGCACTGAAGCTTTCTTT. It specifies CASSQDTGGAGTEAFF.

V usage is TRBV28 and J usage is TRBJ2-1; the D gene is possibly TRBD2 (6 bases). This CDR3 comprises 13 residues. The V and J ends lost 7 bases and 4 bases respectively, with 11 bases between them. Looked up from germline, CDR1 is MDHEN and CDR2 is SYDVKM. CDR3 in amino acids: CASMGLLYNEQFF. The DNA for the CDR3 is TGTGCCAGCATGGGACTCCTATACAATGAGCAGTTCTTC.

In nucleotides, the CDR3 is TGCGCCAGCGACCTCCGGAGCGCTAGCACAGATACGCAGTATTTT. As protein: CASDLRSASTDTQYF. This rearrangement joins TRBV5-1 to TRBJ2-3; D ambiguous. This CDR3 spans 15 amino acids. V was shortened by 7 bases and J by 0 bases, with 15 bases between the two germline ends. In germline, CDR1 is SGHRS, CDR2 YFSETQ.

V gene TRBV28 combines with J gene TRBJ1-1; tentatively, D is TRBD1 (6 bases). The CDR3 has 13 amino acids. Germline CDR1 and CDR2: MDHEN and SYDVKM. Deletions cut 5 bases from V and 7 bases from J, with 14 bases between. This CDR3 is CASSLPEQGEAFF. The CDR3 nucleotides read TGTGCCAGCAGTCTTCCAGAACAGGGTGAAGCTTTCTTT.

V is TRBV4-1 and J is TRBJ2-7; 7 bases map to TRBD2. V lost 1 base to trimming and J lost 5 bases; unmatched junction nucleotides: 8. The germline gives CDR1 MGHRA, CDR2 YSYEKL. The CDR3 extends over 15 amino acids. DNA of the CDR3: TGCGCCAGCAGCCAAGCCAGACCCGGGGGGAACGAGCAGTACTTC. It codes for CASSQARPGGNEQYF.

The CDR3 sequence is CASGLGTDNQPQHF. The CDR3 region has the DNA TGTGCCAGCGGACTGGGGACAGACAATCAGCCCCAGCATTTT. The chain uses TRBV28 and TRBJ1-5; TRBD1 aligns across 7 bases. The CDR3 consists of 14 residues. The germline V gene has CDR1 MDHEN and CDR2 SYDVKM. Trimming took 8 bases from V and 3 from J; bases not matched to a gene: 7.

This clone was detected only a few times. CDR3 protein: CASSSSTGAYGYTF. The CDR3, as DNA: TGTGCCAGCAGCTCGTCGACAGGGGCCTATGGCTACACCTTC. The genes are TRBV9 and TRBJ1-2; 8 bases line up with TRBD1. The CDR3 contains 14 residues. The germline gives CDR1 SGDLS, CDR2 YYNGEE. V lost 4 bases and J lost 4; bases outside the gene matches: 6.

The V call is TRBV6-5, the J call TRBJ1-5; D remains unclear. The CDR3 covers 15 residues. Germline V gene data show CDR1 as MNHEY and CDR2 as SVGAGI. V was pared by 3 bases and J by 1 base, with 10 bases between. CDR3 region: CASSYSGSSNQPQHF. The CDR3, as DNA: TGTGCCAGCAGTTATTCGGGGTCGAGCAATCAGCCCCAGCATTTT.

The chain employs TRBV29-1 and TRBJ1-5; D unresolved. V lost 4 bases and J 0 bases, leaving 7 bases between the germline ends. Per germline, CDR1 SQVTM and CDR2 ANQGSEA. This CDR3 region has 13 residues. The CDR3 reads CSVGSGSNQPQHF. DNA for the CDR3: TGCAGCGTTGGTTCCGGTAGCAATCAGCCCCAGCATTTT.

The CDR3 sequence is CASSNGQGTNHEQFF. The DNA for the CDR3 is TGTGCCAGCAGCAACGGACAGGGAACGAATCATGAGCAGTTCTTC. V is TRBV7-2 and J is TRBJ2-1; 8 nucleotides match TRBD1. V gave up 5 bases and J gave up 8 bases; unmatched junction bases: 11. The CDR3 has 15 residues. Looked up from germline, CDR1 is SGHTA and CDR2 is FQGNSA.

The chain carries TRBV27 and TRBJ2-1; D may be TRBD1 (5 bases). V dropped 6 bases and J dropped 2 bases, with 17 bases sitting between them. This CDR3 contains 16 residues. Looked up from germline, CDR1 is MNHEY and CDR2 is SMNVEV (reference sequence). CDR3 sequence: CASRGLQIYPYNEQFF. The CDR3 DNA reads TGTGCCAGCAGGGGGCTACAGATTTACCCCTACAATGAGCAGTTCTTC.

DNA of the CDR3: TGTGCCAGCAGTTACGAGGTTACGAGTAATTCACCCCTCCACTTT. Protein: CASSYEVTSNSPLHF. The V and J genes are TRBV6-5 and TRBJ1-6, with D unresolved. Germline CDR1 and CDR2: MNHEY and SVGAGI. V was pared by 2 bases and J by 6 bases, with 11 bases between. CDR3 size: 15 residues.

The CDR3, as DNA: TGTGCCAGTCAGCGGGAATACACCGGGGAGCTGTTTTTT. Translating it yields CASQREYTGELFF. V gene TRBV6-6 combines with J gene TRBJ2-2; 7 nucleotides agree with TRBD2. The CDR3 loop spans 13 amino acids. The junction had 4 bases not matched to a gene; V was cut back by 9 bases and J by 3 bases. Germline lookup yields CDR1 MNHNY and CDR2 SVGAGI (reference sequence).

The sample holds one count of this clone. In DNA form, the CDR3 reads TGTGCCTGGAGCCGACAGGGGGGTTACGAGCAGTACTTC. Translating it yields CAWSRQGGYEQYF. The V gene is TRBV30, the J gene TRBJ2-7; TRBD1 aligns across 9 bases. CDR3 length: 13 residues. The germline V gene has CDR1 GTSNPN and CDR2 SVGIG (reference sequence). V trimming: 3 bases; J trimming: 4 bases; junction bases outside the gene matches: 4.

The chain recombines TRBV12-3 or TRBV12-4 with TRBJ2-1; D is ambiguous. The V end lost 3 bases, the J end lost 7 bases, and 10 bases lay between the germline ends. This CDR3 region has 13 residues. The chain's CDR3 is CASSFAVGNEQFF. The CDR3 bases are TGTGCCAGCAGTTTCGCAGTCGGGAATGAGCAGTTCTTC.

J is TRBJ2-7 and V is TRBV28, with D possibly TRBD1 on 6 matching bases. V shed 6 bases and J shed 4 bases, with 13 bases lying between them. The CDR3 is 13 amino acids. Germline lookup yields CDR1 MDHEN and CDR2 SYDVKM. CDR3 nucleotides: TGTGCCAGCAGCCGTACTGACAGGTACGAGCAGTACTTC. It translates to CASSRTDRYEQYF.

V usage is TRBV4-1 and J usage is TRBJ1-3; no reliable D call. Germline assignment: CDR1 MGHRA and CDR2 YSYEKL. The CDR3 sequence is 19 residues long. Trimming left V 1 base short and J 0 bases short, with 19 bases between. CDR3 amino acids: CASSQAAGATVVSGNTIYF. Here the CDR3 DNA reads TGCGCCAGCAGCCAAGCCGCGGGCGCGACGGTAGTCTCTGGAAACACCATATATTTT.

V is TRBV21-1 and J is TRBJ1-3; TRBD1, the table's D call, was not compared with the DNA. TRBV21-1 is listed as a pseudogene. The CDR3 length is 15 residues. CDR3 sequence: CATLPRVIAGNTIYF. The CDR3 DNA reads as TGTGCCACCTTACCCAGGGTGATTGCTGGAAACACCATATATTTT.

The chain is built from TRBV5-4 and TRBJ2-3, with 12 bases identical to TRBD1. Germline CDR1 SGHNT, CDR2 YYREEE (reference sequence). J was trimmed by 3 bases and V by 6 bases; bases with no gene match: 5. CDR3 length: 15 residues. The CDR3 DNA is TGTGCCAGCACCCGGGACAGGGGGCAGACAGATACGCAGTATTTT. Encoded protein: CASTRDRGQTDTQYF.

The chain carries TRBV12-3 or TRBV12-4 and TRBJ1-1; D not certain. The CDR3 runs to 12 residues. V was shortened by 5 bases and J by 7 bases, with 11 bases between the two germline ends. CDR3 nucleotides: TGTGCCAGCAGTAACGACAACCATGAAGCTTTCTTT. Protein: CASSNDNHEAFF.

The chain employs TRBV18 and TRBJ1-1, with a tentative D call TRBD1 (5 bases). CDR1 and CDR2 from the germline V gene are KGHSH and LQKENI. The CDR3 has 15 residues. Trimming left V 0 bases short and J 3 bases short, with 11 bases between. CDR3 DNA sequence: TGTGCCAGCTCACCACCCCTCGGCAGGGACACTGAAGCTTTCTTT. This encodes CASSPPLGRDTEAFF. The full variable domain, in which reference TRBV18 and TRBJ1-1 provide the parts outside the CDR3, is NAGVMQNPRHLVRRRGQEARLRCSPMKGHSHVYWYRQLPEEGLKFMVYLQKENIIDESGMPKERFSAEFPKEGPSILRIQQVVRGDSAAYFCASSPPLGRDTEAFFGQGTRLTVV.

The V call is TRBV6-5, the J call TRBJ2-7; D is perhaps TRBD2 (5 bases). V was shortened by 6 bases and J by 3 bases, with 12 bases between the two germline ends. Germline CDR1 is MNHEY and CDR2 is SVGAGI. The CDR3 spans 13 residues. The CDR3 sequence is CASSGNRNYEQYF. DNA for the CDR3: TGTGCCAGCAGCGGGAATAGGAACTACGAGCAGTACTTC.

The V and J genes are TRBV24-1 and TRBJ2-1; 11 bases match TRBD2. Per the germline V gene, CDR1 is KGHDR and CDR2 is SFDVKD. The length of the CDR3 is 17 residues. With 5 bases clipped from V and 3 bases from J, the junction kept 8 bases outside the gene matches. The CDR3 reads CATSAGAGLAVYNEQFF. CDR3 bases: TGTGCCACCAGTGCCGGGGCGGGACTAGCGGTCTACAATGAGCAGTTCTTC.

The chain employs TRBV6-5 and TRBJ1-2; D is perhaps TRBD1 (6 bases). Trimming shortened V by 7 bases and J by 0 bases, and 12 bases separated the two germline ends. The CDR3 totals 14 residues. Germline assignment: CDR1 MNHEY and CDR2 SVGAGI. CDR3: CASIPGQANYGYTF. The CDR3 DNA is TGTGCCAGCATTCCGGGACAAGCTAACTATGGCTACACCTTC.

This rearrangement joins TRBV19 to TRBJ1-1; D is ambiguous. Per germline, CDR1 LNHDA and CDR2 SQIVND (reference sequence). This CDR3 comprises 14 residues. The ends were cut back, 10 bases at V and 3 bases at J, with 18 bases in the middle. Here the CDR3 reads CATKEEGRDTEAFF. The CDR3 DNA reads TGTGCCACCAAGGAGGAGGGAAGGGACACTGAAGCTTTCTTT.

The chain is built from TRBV30 and TRBJ1-1, with TRBD1 matching over 7 bases. The CDR3 loop spans 13 amino acids. Germline lookup yields CDR1 GTSNPN and CDR2 SVGIG (reference sequence). V lost 5 bases to trimming and J lost 0 bases; unmatched junction nucleotides: 3. Written as DNA, the CDR3 is TGTGCCTGGCGGGGACAGCTGAACACTGAAGCTTTCTTT. It encodes CAWRGQLNTEAFF.

The chain couples TRBV2 to TRBJ2-3; 9 nucleotides agree with TRBD1. The germline gives CDR1 SNHLY, CDR2 FYNNEI. This CDR3 region has 14 residues. J lost 6 bases, V lost 7 bases, and 8 bases had no gene match. Written as DNA, the CDR3 is TGTGCCAGCAAAATGACAGGGGGAGGCGATACGCAGTATTTT. Protein sequence: CASKMTGGGDTQYF.

The chain combines TRBV27 with TRBJ2-1, with TRBD1 identical over 9 bases. J gave up 3 bases and V 4 bases, and 1 base lay outside the gene matches. Germline CDR1 is MNHEY and CDR2 is SMNVEV (reference sequence). This CDR3 is built from 14 residues. CDR3 protein: CASSWDRDYNEQFF. DNA of the CDR3: TGTGCCAGCAGTTGGGACAGGGACTACAATGAGCAGTTCTTC.

The chain has TRBV28 and TRBJ2-1; 7 bases are a match to TRBD1. V lost 6 bases and J lost 4; bases outside the gene matches: 9. The CDR3 covers 15 residues. CDR1 is MDHEN and CDR2 is SYDVKM in the germline V gene. CDR3 coding DNA: TGTGCCAGCAGCATCGGGACAGAGCTTTACAATGAGCAGTTCTTC. It specifies CASSIGTELYNEQFF.

The table lists this clone with a few counts. The genes are TRBV12-3 or TRBV12-4 and TRBJ1-1, with 11 bases aligning to TRBD1. Trimming at V came to 6 bases and at J to 5 bases, leaving 2 bases not matched to a gene. The CDR3 sequence is 13 residues long. As DNA, the CDR3 is TGTGCCAGCAGGGACAGGGGGCTGACTGAAGCTTTCTTT. Its protein product is CASRDRGLTEAFF.